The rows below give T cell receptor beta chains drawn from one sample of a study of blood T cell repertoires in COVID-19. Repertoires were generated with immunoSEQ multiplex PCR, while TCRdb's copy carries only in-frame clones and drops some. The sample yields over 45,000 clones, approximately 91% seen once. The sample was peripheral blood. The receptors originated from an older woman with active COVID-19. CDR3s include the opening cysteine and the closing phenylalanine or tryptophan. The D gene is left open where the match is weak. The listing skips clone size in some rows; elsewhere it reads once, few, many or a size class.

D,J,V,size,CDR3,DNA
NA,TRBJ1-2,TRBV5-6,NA,CASSLTAYGYTF,TGTGCCAGCAGCTTGACAGCCTATGGCTACACCTTC
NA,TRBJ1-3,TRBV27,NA,CASSPTTPRVNTIYF,TGTGCCAGCAGTCCCACCACTCCCCGTGTAAACACCATATATTTT
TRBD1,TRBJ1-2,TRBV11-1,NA,CASSNAGGPIYGYTF,TGTGCCAGCAGTAACGCAGGGGGCCCGATCTATGGCTACACCTTC
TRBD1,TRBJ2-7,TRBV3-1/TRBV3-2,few,CASSQGTGGPYEQYF,TGTGCCAGCAGCCAAGGGACAGGGGGTCCTTACGAGCAGTACTTC
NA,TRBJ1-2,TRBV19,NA,CASRGGGPVPLNYGYTF,TGTGCCAGTAGGGGAGGGGGACCAGTTCCCCTTAACTATGGCTACACCTTC
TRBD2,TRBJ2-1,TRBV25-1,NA,CASTFSGGHEQFF,TGTGCCAGCACTTTTAGCGGGGGTCATGAGCAGTTCTTC
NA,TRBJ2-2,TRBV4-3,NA,CASSQEFGAGELFF,TGCGCCAGCAGCCAAGAGTTCGGGGCCGGGGAGCTGTTTTTT
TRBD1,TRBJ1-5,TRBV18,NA,CASSEDRGEEHF,TGTGCCAGCTCAGAGGACAGGGGAGAGGAGCATTTT
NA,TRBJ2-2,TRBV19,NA,CASREGGGATGELFF,TGTGCCAGTAGAGAGGGGGGGGGCGCCACCGGGGAGCTGTTTTTT
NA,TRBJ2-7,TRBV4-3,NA,CASSHRSQGTYEQYF,TGCGCCAGCAGCCACCGATCACAGGGAACCTACGAGCAGTACTTC
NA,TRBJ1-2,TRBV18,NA,CASSPGGNYGYTF,TGTGCCAGCTCACCGGGGGGTAACTATGGCTACACCTTC
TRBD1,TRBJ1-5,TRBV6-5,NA,CASSQRQGRQPQHF,TGTGCCAGCAGTCAGAGACAGGGGCGGCAGCCCCAGCATTTT
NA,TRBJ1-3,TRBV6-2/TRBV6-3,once,CASSPRRWSGNTIYF,TGTGCCAGCAGTCCACGGAGATGGTCTGGAAACACCATATATTTT
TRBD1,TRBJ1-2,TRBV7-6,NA,CASSRLGGYAGGYGYTF,TGTGCCAGCAGCCGCCTGGGGGGATATGCAGGGGGATATGGCTACACCTTC
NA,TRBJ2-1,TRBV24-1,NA,CATGAGGIHEQFF,TGTGCCACCGGAGCAGGGGGGATTCATGAGCAGTTCTTC
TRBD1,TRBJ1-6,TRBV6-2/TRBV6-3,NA,CASSYLQGNSPLHF,TGTGCCAGCAGTTACTTACAGGGGAATTCACCCCTCCACTTT
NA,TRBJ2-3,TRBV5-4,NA,CAIQQGAGSTDTQYF,TGTGCCATCCAACAAGGGGCCGGGAGCACAGATACGCAGTATTTT
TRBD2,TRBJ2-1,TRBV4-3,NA,CASSHQGTGGPENEQFF,TGCGCCAGCAGCCACCAAGGGACGGGGGGGCCCGAGAATGAGCAGTTCTTC
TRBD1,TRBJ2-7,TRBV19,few,CASSFRQGINEQYF,TGTGCCAGTAGTTTCCGACAGGGGATCAACGAGCAGTACTTC
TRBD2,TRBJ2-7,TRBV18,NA,CASSPGGALYEQYF,TGTGCCAGCTCACCGGGAGGGGCCCTCTACGAGCAGTACTTC
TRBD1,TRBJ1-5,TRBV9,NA,CASSPPGQGTGDQPQHF,TGTGCCAGCAGCCCCCCGGGACAGGGAACGGGGGATCAGCCCCAGCATTTT
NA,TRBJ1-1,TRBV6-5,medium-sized,CASSFRVSNTEAFF,TGTGCCAGCAGTTTCCGGGTTTCGAACACTGAAGCTTTCTTT